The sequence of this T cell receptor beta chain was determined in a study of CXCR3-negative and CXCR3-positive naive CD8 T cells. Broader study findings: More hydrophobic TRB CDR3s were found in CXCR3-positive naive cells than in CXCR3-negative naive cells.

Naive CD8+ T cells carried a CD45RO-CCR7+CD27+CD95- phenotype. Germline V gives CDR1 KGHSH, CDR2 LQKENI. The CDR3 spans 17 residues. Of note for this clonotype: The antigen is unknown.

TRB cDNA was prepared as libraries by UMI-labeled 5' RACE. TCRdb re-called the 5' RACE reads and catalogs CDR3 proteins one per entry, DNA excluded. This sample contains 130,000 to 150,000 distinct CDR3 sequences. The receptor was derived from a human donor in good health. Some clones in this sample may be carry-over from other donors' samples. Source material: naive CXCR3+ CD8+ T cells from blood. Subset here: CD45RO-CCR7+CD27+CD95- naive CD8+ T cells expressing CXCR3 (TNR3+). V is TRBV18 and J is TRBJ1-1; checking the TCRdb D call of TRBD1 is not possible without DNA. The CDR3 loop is CASSPSSRGGMNTEAFF.